This note documents a single T cell receptor (beta chain) sequence. Its antigen is not yet known. One base away there is no much larger clone; base qualities are not given. The sample is drawn from a study of CD8 T cells in ankylosing spondylitis (dated by TCRdb to 2016 to 2017). With regard to the full study: To find TCR variants linked to disease, the study profiled T cell receptor beta repertoires in ankylosing spondylitis patients and healthy donors. In total, the full study cohort was made up of nearly 110 healthy donors and about two dozen ankylosing spondylitis patients. Peripheral blood samples were taken, and synovial fluid was additionally collected from ankylosing spondylitis patients.

CDR1 is given as MNHNS and CDR2 as SASEGT, both from the germline V gene. Including cysteine and phenylalanine, the CDR3 has 15 amino acids. The retained sequence is limited to the CDR3, 45 bases, with the frame set at the first base. V and J lose 6 bases and 8 bases, and a span of 17 bases separates them. The paper as a whole reports these results and caveats: A CD8+ phenotype was shown by the disease-linked clones, which were found at relatively low frequencies in peripheral blood. The disease-linked clones were reported as significantly enriched in matched synovial fluid samples from ankylosing spondylitis patients. Some motif variants had previously been reported in the synovial fluid and blood of reactive arthritis patients, which suggests shared mechanisms of disease initiation. A TCR beta motif made up of several highly homologous amino acid variants appeared to be characteristic of blood from ankylosing spondylitis patients.

TCRdb records Illumina HiSeq 2500 as the sequencer. Quantitative 5'-RACE with molecular barcodes was the method used to prepare the TCR beta libraries. As for how the authors treated the data: Disease-linked TCR variants were identified with a new computational method built on a probabilistic model of VDJ rearrangement. Using fastp at Q25 and MiXCR, TCRdb reprocessed the public reads and kept productive beta chains. When rows share a CDR3 protein, they turn into one entry using the most common DNA and genes. TCRdb, not the authors, supplied the V and J calls. In all, the sample holds 200,000 to 250,000 distinct CDR3 sequences, and 20% to 30% of those were seen once. The ten largest clones represent 5% to 7.5% of the sample.

The chain is assembled from TRBV6-1 and TRBJ1-6, with the D gene not clear enough to name. The source material was blood, either unsorted or a sorted T cell fraction (not recorded which). The sequence derives from a male donor with ankylosing spondylitis or in good health (not recorded which). The DNA sequence follows: TGTGCCAGCAGCCAATCTATCCTCTGGGATTCACCCCTCCACTTT. It specifies CASSQSILWDSPLHF.